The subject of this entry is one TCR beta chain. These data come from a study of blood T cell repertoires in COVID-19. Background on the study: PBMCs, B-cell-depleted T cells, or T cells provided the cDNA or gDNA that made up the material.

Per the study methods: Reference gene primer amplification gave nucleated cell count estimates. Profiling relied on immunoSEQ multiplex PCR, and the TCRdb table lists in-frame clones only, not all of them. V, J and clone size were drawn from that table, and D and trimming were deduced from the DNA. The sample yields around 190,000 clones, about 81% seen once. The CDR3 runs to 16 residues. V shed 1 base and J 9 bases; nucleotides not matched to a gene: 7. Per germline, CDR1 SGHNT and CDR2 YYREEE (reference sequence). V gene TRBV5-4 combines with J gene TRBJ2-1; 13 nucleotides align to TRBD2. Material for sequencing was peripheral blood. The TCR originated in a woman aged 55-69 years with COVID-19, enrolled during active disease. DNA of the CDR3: TGTGCCAGCAGCTTGCAACTAGCGGGGGGGCTAAGTGAGCAGTTCTTC. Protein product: CASSLQLAGGLSEQFF. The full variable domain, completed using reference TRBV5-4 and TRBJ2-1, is ETGVTQSPTHLIKTRGQQVTLRCSSQSGHNTVSWYQQALGQGPQFIFQYYREEENGRGNFPPRFSGLQFPNYSSELNVNALELDDSALYLCASSLQLAGGLSEQFFGPGTRLTVL.